This TCR beta chain was sequenced for a study of vaccination effects on CD4 cells after COVID-19. Overall study context: Viral peptide pools were used in the ViraFEST assay to expand antigen-specific CD4+ T cells, and sequencing came afterward.

Deletions cut 4 bases from V and 3 bases from J, with 10 bases between. This CDR3 comprises 13 residues. From germline, CDR1 is SNHLY and CDR2 FYNNEI. Whole-study findings and limits: Relatively few convalescent patients took part in the study, which had no early post-infection timepoints. By a late point after vaccination, infection- and vaccine-induced clones had shrunk markedly through clonal contraction.

Details on this clone: The antigen is not known.

Some clones are missing from TCRdb's copy, which holds only in-frame ones; the method was immunoSEQ multiplex PCR. The data contain 66,000 or so clones, approximately 79% of them singletons. The culture ran for nine to ten days, and then CD4+ T cells were isolated. Each participant was administered two doses of either the BNT162b2 or the mRNA-1273 vaccine. This receptor was identified in a human donor who received a COVID-19 vaccine. The material sequenced was CD4+ T cells from PBMCs cultured without peptide, taken after COVID-19 vaccination. V gene TRBV2 combines with J gene TRBJ2-7, with D hard to call. The CDR3 bases are TGTGCCAGCAGTGTCATCCGGTTCTACGAGCAGTACGTC. Its protein product is CASSVIRFYEQYV.